This T cell receptor (beta chain) was identified in a study of CD8+CD57+ T cells in acquired aplastic anemia. Background on the study: Sorted CD4+ and CD8+ cells yielded around 3.3 ug of DNA on average.

The V end lost 5 bases, the J end lost 6 bases, and 13 bases lay between the germline ends. The length of the CDR3 is 13 residues. Per the germline V gene, CDR1 is MNHNS and CDR2 is SASEGT. In this sample, this clonotype turned up once. Its specificity is not known. CDR3 and TCR beta VDJ profiling relied on a genomic DNA template. Each CDR3 protein is one row after TCRdb ran MiXCR on the reads. Here the sample spans around 130,000 distinct CDR3 sequences, 50% to 60% being singletons. The sequenced patients had an expansion of CD8+CD57+ cells seen by flow cytometry. All participating patients were living with severe acquired aplastic anemia. Study observations and caveats: In common between the patients and the controls were approximately 28 CD8+ CDR3 sequences.

Material for sequencing was sorted CD4+, CD8+, or CD8+CD57+ T cells (not recorded which) from PBMCs. The clonotype comes from a human donor with aplastic anemia. This chain uses TRBV6-1 with TRBJ1-2; tentatively, D is TRBD1 (5 bases). CDR3 protein: CASSRDESDGYTF. CDR3 sequence (DNA): TGTGCCAGCAGTCGGGACGAAAGCGATGGCTACACCTTC.